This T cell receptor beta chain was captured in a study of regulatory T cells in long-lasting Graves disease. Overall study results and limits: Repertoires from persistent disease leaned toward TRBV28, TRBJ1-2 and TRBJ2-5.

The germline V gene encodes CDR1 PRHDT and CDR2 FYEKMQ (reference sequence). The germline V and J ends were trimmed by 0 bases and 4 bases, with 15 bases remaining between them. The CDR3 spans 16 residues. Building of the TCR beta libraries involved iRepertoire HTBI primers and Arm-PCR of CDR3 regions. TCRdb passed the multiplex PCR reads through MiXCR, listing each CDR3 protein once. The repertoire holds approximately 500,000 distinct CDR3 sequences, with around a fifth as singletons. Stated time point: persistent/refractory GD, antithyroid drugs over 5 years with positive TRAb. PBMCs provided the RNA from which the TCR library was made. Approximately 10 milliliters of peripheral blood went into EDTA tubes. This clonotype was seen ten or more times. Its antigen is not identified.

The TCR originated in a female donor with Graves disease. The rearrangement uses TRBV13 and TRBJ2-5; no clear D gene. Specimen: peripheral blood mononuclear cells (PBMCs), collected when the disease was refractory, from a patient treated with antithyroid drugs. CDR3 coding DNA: TGTGCCAGCAGCTTAGGCTCCTTAATGAGGATAGAGACCCAGTACTTC. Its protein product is CASSLGSLMRIETQYF. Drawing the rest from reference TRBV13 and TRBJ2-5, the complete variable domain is AAGVIQSPRHLIKEKRETATLKCYPIPRHDTVYWYQQGPGQDPQFLISFYEKMQSDKGSIPDRFSAQQFSDYHSELNMSSLELGDSALYFCASSLGSLMRIETQYFGPGTRLLVL.